These 16 T cell receptor beta chains were sequenced from one sample in a study of T-cell reconstitution after alpha-beta-depleted transplantation in children. General study results and limits: T cells produced anew were the main source of T-cell counts and diversity one year after transplant.

These receptors are not linked to any known antigen. The authors prepared the TCRbeta library with unique molecular identifiers. TCRdb itself ran the PCR reads through MiXCR, one entry per CDR3 protein. The data show around 270,000 distinct CDR3 sequences, around 7.3% seen once. The sequences come from peripheral blood, collected 360 days after TCRalphabeta/CD19-depleted stem cell transplant. The receptors originated from a female patient aged 2-15 years who had a stem cell transplant for Fanconi anemia, so the T cells may come from the graft donor.

This clonotype was counted ten times or more. J is TRBJ1-1 and V is TRBV27; TRBD1 matches 12 bases. The CDR3 has 16 amino acids. V shed 5 bases, J shed 3 bases, and the junction held 7 bases outside the gene matches. CDR1 is MNHEY, CDR2 SMNVEV, per germline (reference sequence). Here the CDR3 reads CASSRDRGHLYTEAFF. The CDR3 bases are TGTGCCAGCAGTCGGGACAGGGGGCACCTATACACTGAAGCTTTCTTT.

This clonotype was counted many times. This chain joins TRBV5-6 and TRBJ2-7; D unclear. Trimming took off 2 bases at V and 10 bases at J, with 10 bases between the two ends. Germline V gene data show CDR1 as SGHDT and CDR2 as YYEEEE. This CDR3 region has 11 residues. CDR3 coding DNA: TGTGCCAGCAGCTTATCCACTCCTCAGTACGTC. This sequence encodes CASSLSTPQYV.

The table lists this clonotype with many counts. The V gene is TRBV2, the J gene TRBJ2-5; possible D gene TRBD1, 5 bases. Trimming removed 1 base at V and 5 bases at J, with 5 bases between. The CDR3 has 12 amino acids. The germline CDR1 and CDR2 sequences are SNHLY and FYNNEI. The CDR3 region is CASSEDRETQYF. CDR3 nucleotides: TGTGCCAGCAGTGAAGACAGGGAGACCCAGTACTTC.

The rearrangement links TRBV11-3 to TRBJ2-5; TRBD1 might be the D (6 bases). The CDR3 sequence is 14 residues long. Germline loops: CDR1 SGHNT, CDR2 YENEEA. The V and J ends lost 5 bases and 4 bases respectively, with 14 bases between them. This CDR3 is CASSQGTRGETQYF. CDR3 DNA: TGTGCCAGCAGCCAAGGGACCAGGGGAGAGACCCAGTACTTC.

This clonotype was detected ten times or more. The chain combines TRBV20-1 with TRBJ2-2; D is unresolved. Trimming pared 7 bases from V and 4 bases from J, leaving 22 bases between. The CDR3 has 16 residues. Per germline, CDR1 DFQATT and CDR2 SNEGSKA (reference sequence). This chain's CDR3 is CSGQSPWVPGTGELFF. The CDR3 DNA reads TGCAGTGGCCAAAGCCCTTGGGTACCGGGCACCGGGGAGCTGTTTTTT.

This clonotype was detected many times. The J gene is TRBJ2-2, the V gene TRBV4-2, with TRBD2 as a possible D gene (6 bases). The germline CDR1 and CDR2 sequences are LGHNA and YNFKEQ. Trimming pared 0 bases from V and 3 bases from J, leaving 17 bases between. The CDR3 runs to 18 residues. CDR3 sequence: CASSQEKGAGPYTGELFF. In DNA form, the CDR3 reads TGTGCCAGCAGCCAAGAAAAGGGAGCGGGCCCCTACACCGGGGAGCTGTTTTTT.

This clonotype was seen at least ten times. The chain links TRBV20-1 to TRBJ1-3; no clear D gene. The germline V and J ends were trimmed by 1 base and 2 bases, with 6 bases remaining between them. CDR3 size: 13 residues. CDR1 is DFQATT and CDR2 is SNEGSKA in the germline V gene (reference sequence). The CDR3 nucleotides are TGCAGTGCTAGAGTGGCAGCTGGAAACACCATATATTTT. This codes for CSARVAAGNTIYF.

The chain has TRBV11-3 and TRBJ2-1; TRBD2 is a possible D gene (6 bases). This CDR3 region has 12 residues. The V end was cut by 3 bases, the J end by 8 bases, with 8 bases between. Germline V gene lookup returns CDR1 SGHNT and CDR2 YENEEA. The CDR3 region has the DNA TGTGCCAGCAGCTTCGGGGGACATGAGCAGTTCTTC. Residues: CASSFGGHEQFF.

This chain connects TRBV7-3 to TRBJ2-2; TRBD2 aligns across 8 bases. The CDR3 has 16 residues. The V segment lost 3 bases and the J segment 0 bases; nucleotides outside the gene matches: 3. Germline lookup yields CDR1 SGHTA and CDR2 FQGTGA. This CDR3 reads CASSLLAGANTGELFF. The CDR3 DNA reads TGTGCCAGCAGCTTGCTAGCGGGCGCGAACACCGGGGAGCTGTTTTTT.

This clonotype occurred many times. The chain recombines TRBV11-2 with TRBJ1-1, with unresolved D. CDR1 and CDR2 (germline): SGHAT, FQNNGV. CDR3 length equals 12 residues. The V and J ends lost 1 base and 6 bases respectively, with 6 bases between them. The CDR3 spells CASSLVGSEAFF. In nucleotides, the CDR3 is TGTGCCAGCAGCTTAGTAGGGTCTGAAGCTTTCTTT.

This clonotype came up many times. The chain joins TRBV6-1 to TRBJ1-1, with no clear D. This CDR3 comprises 14 residues. V lost 5 bases and J 8 bases, leaving 18 bases between the germline ends. Germline lookup yields CDR1 MNHNS and CDR2 SASEGT. CDR3 protein: CASSLSPSFIEAFF. CDR3 DNA sequence: TGTGCCAGCAGTCTCTCCCCCTCCTTCATAGAAGCTTTCTTT.

Ten or more counts support this clonotype. Here the CDR3 reads CASSYSRTGANYGYTF. CDR3 DNA sequence: TGTGCCAGCAGTTACTCAAGGACAGGGGCTAACTATGGCTACACCTTC. V and J are TRBV6-5 and TRBJ1-2; TRBD1 matches 9 bases. Germline trimming cut 0 bases from V and 0 bases from J; bases unmatched to any gene: 2. Germline V CDR1 and CDR2: MNHEY, SVGAGI. This CDR3 is 16 amino acids long.

The chain carries TRBV6-2 or TRBV6-3 and TRBJ2-3, with a tentative D call TRBD1 (5 bases). This CDR3 comprises 16 residues. CDR1 and CDR2 from the germline V gene are MNHEY and SVGEGT. V lost 4 bases and J 5 bases, leaving 19 bases between the germline ends. The CDR3 nucleotides read TGTGCCAGCAGTTCGAGGCTGGGGCAGTCCATAGATACGCAGTATTTT. As protein: CASSSRLGQSIDTQYF.

CDR3 in amino acids: CARSEGQGRKVEQFF. For the CDR3, the DNA is TGTGCCAGGAGTGAGGGACAGGGGCGTAAGGTTGAGCAGTTCTTC. V is TRBV11-1 and J is TRBJ2-1, with TRBD1 matching 10 bases. V trimming: 9 bases; J trimming: 9 bases; junction bases outside the gene matches: 14. The CDR3 length is 15 residues. CDR1 SGHAT and CDR2 FQDESV come from the germline V gene (reference sequence). The full variable domain, rest sourced from reference TRBV11-1 and TRBJ2-1, is EAEVAQSPRYKITEKSQAVAFWCDPISGHATLYWYRQILGQGPELLVQFQDESVVDDSQLPKDRFSAERLKGVDSTLKIQPAELGDSAMYLCARSEGQGRKVEQFFGPGTRLTVL.

This clonotype turned up a few times. The chain links TRBV29-1 to TRBJ1-2; D is unclear. The CDR3 covers 12 residues. CDR1 and CDR2 from the germline V gene are SQVTM and ANQGSEA. The germline V and J ends were trimmed by 4 bases and 4 bases, with 10 bases remaining between them. The CDR3 region has the DNA TGCAGCGTTGTTGAGGGTAGCTATGGCTACACCTTC. As protein: CSVVEGSYGYTF.

This sequence joins TRBV4-2 and TRBJ2-3, with D hard to call. V lost 2 bases, J lost 7 bases, and 16 bases lay in between. CDR3 length: 15 amino acids. Germline V gives CDR1 LGHNA, CDR2 YNFKEQ. The chain's CDR3 is CASSQSPASPNTQYF. CDR3 nucleotide sequence: TGTGCCAGCAGCCAATCCCCAGCCAGCCCAAATACGCAGTATTTT.